Presented here are 9 T cell receptor beta chains from one specimen sequenced in a study of T cells in Graves' hyperthyroidism and ophthalmopathy. Amplified regions were TCR beta CDR3 sequences from RNA transcripts. The TCR CDR3 was amplified in a first-round RT-PCR using the HTBI primer set. TCRdb processed the multiplex PCR reads anew with MiXCR; each CDR3 protein has one entry. This sample has around 600,000 distinct CDR3 sequences, with 15% to 20% found just once. Sequences were obtained from blood. The source of these receptors is a woman between 40 and 50 years old with Graves' ophthalmopathy.

The chain recombines TRBV19 with TRBJ2-4, with a weak D call TRBD2 (6 bases). The CDR3 has 16 amino acids. Germline CDR1 LNHDA, CDR2 SQIVND (reference sequence). Trimming cost V 5 bases and J 7 bases, with 21 bases left between them. CDR3 region: CASSDPLRDRENIQYF. In nucleotides, the CDR3 is TGTGCCAGTAGTGACCCCCTCCGGGACCGGGAGAACATTCAGTACTTC.

This chain links TRBV6-1 with TRBJ2-7; TRBD2 agrees at 10 bases. The CDR3 length is 15 residues. Germline V gives CDR1 MNHNS, CDR2 SASEGT. V shed 5 bases and J 1 base; nucleotides not matched to a gene: 5. CDR3 loop: CASSPSGSGSYEQYF. For the CDR3, the DNA is TGTGCCAGCAGTCCTAGCGGGAGTGGGTCCTACGAGCAGTACTTC.

In its sample, this clonotype was seen many times. The chain recombines TRBV7-3 with TRBJ2-3; 14 bases are a match to TRBD2. The CDR3 sequence is 16 residues long. Germline V gene data show CDR1 as SGHTA and CDR2 as FQGTGA. Unmatched junction bases numbered 5, after V lost 2 bases and J lost 7 bases. CDR3 loop: CASSLAGTSGSYTQYF. CDR3 coding DNA: TGTGCCAGCAGCTTAGCCGGGACTAGCGGGAGTTATACGCAGTATTTT.

This clonotype was counted only a few times. The gene calls are TRBV20-1 and TRBJ1-3; no clear D. The V gene's germline CDR1 is DFQATT and CDR2 SNEGSKA (reference sequence). The CDR3 is 11 amino acids. Trimming removed 6 bases from V and 2 bases from J, with 5 bases in between. CDR3 region: CSALTGNTIYF. CDR3 coding DNA: TGCAGTGCCTTAACTGGAAACACCATATATTTT.

The chain recombines TRBV20-1 with TRBJ1-6; D perhaps matches TRBD1 (5 bases). V lost 5 bases to trimming and J lost 6 bases, with 14 bases between them. The CDR3 runs to 14 residues. Germline V CDR1 and CDR2: DFQATT, SNEGSKA (reference sequence). The CDR3 is CSAPIQGPNSPLHF. CDR3 sequence (DNA): TGCAGTGCTCCGATCCAGGGCCCTAATTCACCCCTCCACTTT.

The chain combines TRBV6-5 with TRBJ1-3; possibly TRBD1 for D (5 bases). In germline, CDR1 is MNHEY, CDR2 SVGAGI. This CDR3 has 15 amino acids. Between the trimmed V and J ends, which lost 0 bases and 2 bases, there was a span of 8 bases. The CDR3 coding sequence is TGTGCCAGCAGTTACTCAGGGGAGACTGGAAACACCATATATTTT. This gives the protein CASSYSGETGNTIYF.

This clonotype was seen repeatedly, ten times or more. The chain employs TRBV7-8 and TRBJ2-7; D possibly matches TRBD1 or TRBD2 (6 bases each). Germline-derived CDR1 and CDR2 are SGHVS and FQNEAQ. CDR3 length: 17 amino acids. V was pared by 3 bases and J by 3 bases, with 21 bases between. In DNA, the CDR3 is TGTGCCAGCAGCTTGCGGGACGCAGGGGCTGGGGGCTACGAGCAGTACTTC. Translating it yields CASSLRDAGAGGYEQYF.

This clonotype appeared many times. This chain links TRBV5-1 with TRBJ1-1; the D is unclear. The CDR3 runs to 16 residues. Per germline, CDR1 SGHRS and CDR2 YFSETQ. Trimming removed 4 bases at V and 1 base at J, with 17 bases between. CDR3 DNA: TGCGCCAGCAGCACGGGGAACCAAACTCCGAACACTGAAGCTTTCTTT. Residues: CASSTGNQTPNTEAFF.

Only a few counts were recorded for this clonotype. The V gene is TRBV30, the J gene TRBJ2-7; 7 bases fit TRBD1. CDR3 length: 14 residues. With V trimmed by 0 bases and J by 0 bases, 2 bases remained unmatched. Looked up from germline, CDR1 is GTSNPN and CDR2 is SVGIG (reference sequence). The CDR3: CAWSVRDSSYEQYF. Written as DNA, the CDR3 is TGTGCCTGGAGTGTAAGGGACAGCTCCTACGAGCAGTACTTC.